This T cell receptor (beta chain) was identified during a study of beta chain features in type 1 diabetes. The length of the CDR3 is 15 residues. CDR1 and CDR2 (germline): SNHLY, FYNNEI. The V gene lost 4 bases and the J gene lost 10 bases, with 20 bases spanning the gap. In the case of this clone: What it binds is not known.

Study conclusions and caveats: Patients with Type 1 diabetes showed moderately but significantly shorter TCRB CDR3s in all four CD4+ subsets.

All of the isolated RNA was reverse transcribed, so expressed TCRB transcripts were sequenced. Only in-frame clones appear in the TCRdb table, and some are missing; sequencing was by immunoSEQ multiplex PCR. Here the sample spans about 700,000 clones, around 15% being singletons. The rearrangement joins TRBV2 to TRBJ2-1, with a tentative D call TRBD1 (6 bases). The clonotype comes from a man between 18 and 35 years old with type 1 diabetes. Source material: naive CD4+ T cells from blood. The CDR3 is CASSGERGYDREQFF. The CDR3 nucleotides are TGTGCCAGCAGTGGCGAAAGGGGGTATGATCGCGAGCAGTTCTTC.